This TCR beta chain was recovered during a study of cytomegalovirus exposure and HLA in healthy donors. Study in general: An early data release held tens of millions of unique TCRs from HLA-typed donors.

A word on this clone: The antigen remains undetermined.

Germline CDR1 is SGHTA and CDR2 is FQGNSA. J was trimmed by 9 bases and V by 5 bases; bases with no gene match: 10. The CDR3 sequence is 15 residues long. General study points: No immune exposure information besides CMV serostatus was available.

PCR amplification relied on 60 Vbeta primers (plus 13 Jbeta primers). Data came from immunoSEQ multiplex PCR; TCRdb stores just in-frame clones and leaves some out. The repertoire holds fewer than 140,000 clones, with over 60% as singletons. This receptor was obtained from a woman between 45 and 65 years old in good health and CMV-seropositive. Sequencing was performed on PBMCs. The rearrangement uses TRBV7-2 and TRBJ1-6; TRBD1 agrees at 7 bases. The CDR3, as DNA: TGTGCCAGCAGCGTTACAGGGGAGGTGGGTTCACCCCTCCACTTT. Translated, it gives CASSVTGEVGSPLHF.